This T cell receptor beta chain was found in a study of T cells in Graves' hyperthyroidism and ophthalmopathy. The V end lost 3 bases, the J end lost 4 bases, and 10 bases lay between the germline ends. CDR3 size: 14 residues. CDR1 MNHEY and CDR2 SMNVEV come from the germline V gene (reference sequence). TCR beta CDR3 regions were amplified from RNA transcripts. TCR CDR3 underwent first-round RT-PCR with the HTBI primer set. TCRdb itself ran the multiplex PCR reads through MiXCR, one entry per CDR3 protein. This sample yields around 500,000 distinct CDR3 sequences, of which about 22% are seen a single time; under 55% belongs to the top ten. On the basis of clinical symptoms, serum thyroxine and TRAb, thyroid ultrasound and orbital computed tomography, diagnoses were made. Comment on this clonotype: Its antigen is as yet unknown.

General study points: Ophthalmopathy, as predicted by the model, came a median roughly 6.5 months after the prediction.

The receptor was isolated from a woman in her sixties or seventies with Graves' ophthalmopathy. What was sequenced was blood. This sequence joins TRBV27 and TRBJ2-1; no clear D gene. CDR3 sequence: CASSFDVHYNEQFF. As DNA, the CDR3 is TGTGCCAGCAGTTTTGACGTTCATTACAATGAGCAGTTCTTC.